A single sample gave rise to the 11 T cell receptor beta chains below, sequenced in a study of graft-versus-host responses after intestinal transplantation. Graft specimens yielded both intraepithelial and lamina propria lymphocytes. TCRdb's table, derived via immunoSEQ multiplex PCR, lists solely in-frame clones and lacks some. The sample records more than 30,000 clones, 87% being singletons. Specimen: ileum tissue, collected more than 200 days after intestinal transplant. These receptors were collected from a human patient who received an intestinal transplant, so some T cells may come from the graft donor.

The CDR3 DNA reads TGTGCCAGCAGTGAACCCTACCGGCACTTACCTTCACCCCTCCACTTT. Translating gives CASSEPYRHLPSPLHF. The chain couples TRBV6-1 to TRBJ1-6; no firm D call. Germline CDR1 reads MNHNS; CDR2 reads SASEGT. Trimming cost V 2 bases and J 9 bases, with 17 bases left between them. The CDR3 loop spans 16 amino acids.

Here the CDR3 DNA reads TGTGCCAGCAGCCACGGAGGCACGAAAGAGACCCAGTACTTC. It encodes CASSHGGTKETQYF. This rearrangement joins TRBV4-2 to TRBJ2-5, with D perhaps TRBD2 (5 bases). Germline lookup yields CDR1 LGHNA and CDR2 YNFKEQ. The CDR3 is 14 residues long. V was shortened by 3 bases and J by 3 bases, with 11 bases between the two germline ends.

The rearrangement uses TRBV4-2 and TRBJ1-2, with a possible D match to TRBD1 (6 bases). Germline CDR1 and CDR2: LGHNA and YNFKEQ. The length of the CDR3 is 17 residues. Trimming shortened V by 0 bases and J by 0 bases, and 14 bases separated the two germline ends. The CDR3 DNA sequence: TGTGCCAGCAGCCAAGATCCGGGGGCCCGAGCTAACTATGGCTACACCTTC. It translates to CASSQDPGARANYGYTF.

This clone was seen only a few times. The chain employs TRBV28 and TRBJ2-7; no definite D call. The CDR3 is made up of 13 amino acids. Germline V CDR1 and CDR2: MDHEN, SYDVKM. The germline V and J ends were trimmed by 1 base and 7 bases, with 11 bases remaining between them. CDR3 sequence reads: CASSLSLPGEQYF. The CDR3 DNA follows: TGTGCCAGCAGTTTATCCTTGCCGGGTGAGCAGTACTTC.

J is TRBJ2-1 and V is TRBV30; 11 nucleotides match TRBD2. Trimming took 6 bases from V and 8 from J; bases not matched to a gene: 6. Germline CDR1 GTSNPN, CDR2 SVGIG (reference sequence). The CDR3 extends over 13 amino acids. CDR3 in DNA: TGTGCCTGTAGCGGGGGGGCGAACTATGAGCAGTTCTTC. Encoded protein: CACSGGANYEQFF.

V and J are TRBV27 and TRBJ2-5; the match to TRBD1 covers 8 bases. The J call may be mistaken, given a closer DNA end match to TRBJ2-7. Looked up from germline, CDR1 is MNHEY and CDR2 is SMNVEV (reference sequence). The CDR3 runs 14 residues. This CDR3 is CASSDRGFTYEQYF. The CDR3 coding sequence is TGTGCCAGCAGCGACAGGGGCTTCACCTACGAGCAGTACTTC.

The chain carries TRBV5-6 and TRBJ1-2; no reliable D call. The V gene's germline CDR1 is SGHDT and CDR2 YYEEEE. The V gene lost 7 bases and the J gene lost 8 bases, with 27 bases spanning the gap. This CDR3 comprises 16 residues. The CDR3 DNA reads TGTGCCAGCGGCACGGAGACGGGTGGAGGACTATACGGCTACACCTTC. Residues: CASGTETGGGLYGYTF.

The genes are TRBV5-1 and TRBJ2-3; 7 bases agree with TRBD2. After removal of 4 bases from V and 6 bases from J, the junction contained 8 bases not matched to a gene. This CDR3 is 14 amino acids long. Germline V CDR1 and CDR2: SGHRS, YFSETQ. DNA for the CDR3: TGCGCCAGCAGCCCCGTGAGCGGGAAGGATACGCAGTATTTT. This sequence encodes CASSPVSGKDTQYF.

The chain couples TRBV25-1 to TRBJ1-6; 7 bases agree with TRBD1. The CDR3 spans 14 residues. V lost 6 bases to trimming and J lost 7 bases; unmatched junction nucleotides: 6. Germline-derived CDR1 and CDR2 are MGHDK and SYGVNS. In DNA form, the CDR3 reads TGTGCCAGCAGCAGGACAGGAAACAATTCACCCCTCCACTTT. Protein: CASSRTGNNSPLHF.

The J gene is TRBJ1-5, the V gene TRBV13; D not resolved. V gave up 5 bases and J gave up 5 bases, with 7 bases separating them. The CDR3 length is 12 residues. Germline CDR1 is PRHDT and CDR2 is FYEKMQ (reference sequence). In DNA, the CDR3 is TGTGCCAGCAGCGGGCTGGATCAGCCCCAGCATTTT. Translated, it gives CASSGLDQPQHF.

The genes are TRBV6-5 and TRBJ2-7; TRBD2 aligns across 9 bases. The CDR3 runs 16 residues. Looked up from germline, CDR1 is MNHEY and CDR2 is SVGAGI. The J segment lost 5 bases and the V segment lost 0 bases, leaving 8 bases of the junction unmatched. The CDR3 DNA reads TGTGCCAGCAGTTACTCGACGGCGGGGGGGCTGAACGAGCAGTACTTC. Translation gives CASSYSTAGGLNEQYF.